This T cell receptor beta chain was observed in a study of CD8 T cells in Susac syndrome. Findings and caveats of the study: The CD4+ T cell repertoires that were profiled in Susac syndrome showed no clonal expansion.

V gave up 2 bases and J gave up 0 bases, with 10 bases separating them. CDR3 length equals 15 residues. Looked up from germline, CDR1 is MNHEY and CDR2 is SMNVEV (reference sequence). TCR beta from blood CD8+ and CD4+ T cells was sequenced. Diagnostic criteria defined recently for definite or probable disease were met by the Susac syndrome patients. With regard to this clonotype: As yet, its antigen is unknown.

An amount of RNA that ranged from about 0.45 to 1 ug was reverse transcribed with random hexamers. Via MiXCR, TCRdb re-called the immunoSEQ multiplex PCR reads, giving one row per CDR3 protein. Of approximately 180,000 distinct CDR3 sequences in the sample, around 94% are singletons; the top ten hold 0.099%. This TCR came from a human donor with Susac syndrome. This sequence joins TRBV27 and TRBJ1-1; no clear D gene. Sequences were obtained from CD4+ T cells from PBMCs. This chain's CDR3 is CASSLTRQLNTEAFF. The CDR3, as DNA: TGTGCCAGCAGTTTAACTAGGCAGCTGAACACTGAAGCTTTCTTT.